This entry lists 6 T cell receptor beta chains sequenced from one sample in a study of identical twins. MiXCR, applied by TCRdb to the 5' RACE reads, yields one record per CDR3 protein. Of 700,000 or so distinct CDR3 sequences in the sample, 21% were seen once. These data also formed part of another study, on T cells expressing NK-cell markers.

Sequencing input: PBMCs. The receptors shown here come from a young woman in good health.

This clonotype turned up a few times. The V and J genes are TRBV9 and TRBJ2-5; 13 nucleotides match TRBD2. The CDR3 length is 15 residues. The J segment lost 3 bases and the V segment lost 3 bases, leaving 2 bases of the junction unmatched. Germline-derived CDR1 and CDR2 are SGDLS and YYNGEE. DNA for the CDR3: TGTGCCAGCAGCGGAGGGACTAGCGGGAAAGAGACCCAGTACTTC. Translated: CASSGGTSGKETQYF.

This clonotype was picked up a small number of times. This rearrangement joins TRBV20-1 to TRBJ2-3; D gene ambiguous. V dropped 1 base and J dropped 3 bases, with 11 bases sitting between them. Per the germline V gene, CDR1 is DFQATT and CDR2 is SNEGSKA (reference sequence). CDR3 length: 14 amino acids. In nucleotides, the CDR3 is TGCAGTGCTAGAGCGACCCTGGGGACAGATACGCAGTATTTT. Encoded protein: CSARATLGTDTQYF.

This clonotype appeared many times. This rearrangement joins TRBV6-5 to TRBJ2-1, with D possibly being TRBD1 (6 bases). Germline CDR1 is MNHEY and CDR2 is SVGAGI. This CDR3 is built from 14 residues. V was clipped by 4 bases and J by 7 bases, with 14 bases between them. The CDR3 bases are TGTGCCAGCAGTTTTACAGGGTCAGGGAATGAGCAGTTCTTC. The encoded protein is CASSFTGSGNEQFF.

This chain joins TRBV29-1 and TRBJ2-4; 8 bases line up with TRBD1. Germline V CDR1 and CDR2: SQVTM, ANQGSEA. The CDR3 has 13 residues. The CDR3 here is CSAGTGGKNIQYF. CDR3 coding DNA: TGCAGTGCCGGGACAGGTGGCAAAAACATTCAGTACTTC.

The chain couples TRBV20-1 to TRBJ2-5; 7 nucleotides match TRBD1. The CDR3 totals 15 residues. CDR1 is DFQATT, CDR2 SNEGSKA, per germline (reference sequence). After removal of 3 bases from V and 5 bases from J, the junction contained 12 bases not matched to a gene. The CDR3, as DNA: TGCAGTGCTAGGTGGGCCTTGGGACAGTTGGAGACCCAGTACTTC. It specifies CSARWALGQLETQYF.

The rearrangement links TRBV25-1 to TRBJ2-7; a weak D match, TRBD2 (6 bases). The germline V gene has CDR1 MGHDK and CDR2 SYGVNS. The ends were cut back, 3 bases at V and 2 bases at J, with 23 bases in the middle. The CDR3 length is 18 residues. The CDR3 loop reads CASSDVGSVQAGTYEQYF. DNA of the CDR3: TGTGCCAGCAGTGATGTCGGGTCGGTTCAGGCGGGAACCTACGAGCAGTACTTC.